A selection of T cell receptor beta chains follows, all from one sample in a study of T-cell reconstitution after alpha-beta-depleted transplantation in children. Via MiXCR, TCRdb re-called the PCR reads, giving one row per CDR3 protein. The table lists about 210,000 distinct CDR3 sequences, roughly 18% of them singletons. Here the sequenced sample was PBMCs, mostly from graft donor cells, taken 360 days after TCRalphabeta/CD19-depleted stem cell transplant. The receptors stem from a male patient aged 2 to 9 who had a stem cell transplant for acute lymphoblastic leukemia, so the T cells may come from the graft donor. Both conserved end residues are part of each CDR3. Fields, in order: V gene, clone size, D gene, J gene, CDR3 DNA, CDR3 protein. D genes are given only for firm matches. Where a row states a size, it is once, few, many or the class of an expanded clone; other rows omit it.

TRBV15	once	TRBD1	TRBJ1-5	TGTGCCACCAGCAGTAGCGGGACAGGGGTAGGACAGCCCCAGCATTTT	CATSSSGTGVGQPQHF
TRBV12-3/TRBV12-4	-	-	TRBJ2-2	TGTGCCAGCAGTCCCCATAGGAGGACCGGGGAGCTGTTTTTT	CASSPHRRTGELFF
TRBV20-1	many	-	TRBJ1-1	TGCAGTGCTAGAGATTGGGGTATGGCTGAAGCTTTCTTT	CSARDWGMAEAFF
TRBV12-3/TRBV12-4	few	-	TRBJ2-2	TGTGCCAGCAGTTTACCAGGGGACGCCGGGGAGCTGTTTTTT	CASSLPGDAGELFF
TRBV5-1	many	TRBD2	TRBJ2-5	TGCGCCAGCAGGACCCTAGCGGGGACACAAGAGACCCAGTACTTC	CASRTLAGTQETQYF
TRBV18	-	TRBD2	TRBJ2-1	TGTGCCAGCTTTTCGGGCGGGAGCCACTCCTACAATGAGCAGTTCTTC	CASFSGGSHSYNEQFF
TRBV7-2	many	TRBD2	TRBJ2-7	TGTGCCAGCAGCCCATGGACTAGCGGGGGTTACGAGCAGTACTTC	CASSPWTSGGYEQYF
TRBV5-1	-	-	TRBJ1-4	TGCGCCAGCAGCCCTGGCGGGTCAGGGACTAATGAAAAACTGTTTTTT	CASSPGGSGTNEKLFF
TRBV5-4	few	-	TRBJ1-1	TGTGCCAGCAGCTTGGAAGCGGGTTCCACTGAAGCTTTCTTT	CASSLEAGSTEAFF
TRBV7-2	many	-	TRBJ2-2	TGTGCCAGCAGCCCCGGGCAGATAAACACCGGGGAGCTGTTTTTT	CASSPGQINTGELFF
TRBV16	few	-	TRBJ1-1	TGTGCCAGCAGCCAATCGTCAGGGGTGGAAGCTTTCTTT	CASSQSSGVEAFF
TRBV20-1	-	-	TRBJ2-7	TGCAGTGCTAGGGTGCTCGACTCCCACGAGCAGTACTTC	CSARVLDSHEQYF
TRBV12-3/TRBV12-4	few	-	TRBJ1-5	TGTGCCAGCAGTTCGGGGGTTGGGAGCAATCAGCCCCAGCATTTT	CASSSGVGSNQPQHF
TRBV7-9	few	-	TRBJ2-4	TGTGCCAGCAGCTTAAGTGCCAGGGCCAAAAACATTCAGTACTTC	CASSLSARAKNIQYF
TRBV28	many	TRBD2	TRBJ2-7	TGTGCCAGCAGCTCGGGACTAGCGGGCTCCTACGAGCAGTACTTC	CASSSGLAGSYEQYF
TRBV12-3/TRBV12-4	many	-	TRBJ2-6	TGTGCTTCGTTAGAGTCTGGGGCCAACGTCCTGACTTTC	CASLESGANVLTF
TRBV20-1	-	-	TRBJ1-1	TGCAGTGCTAGAAATTTAGGGACCGGGAACACTGAAGCTTTCTTT	CSARNLGTGNTEAFF
TRBV27	-	-	TRBJ1-2	TGTGCCAGCAGGAAGGGGGAACAGGTTAACTATGGCTACACCTTC	CASRKGEQVNYGYTF
TRBV6-1	few	-	TRBJ2-3	TGTGCCAGCAGACATACCGGGACACCTAAGACGGATACGCAGTATTTT	CASRHTGTPKTDTQYF
TRBV18	-	-	TRBJ2-6	TGTGCCAGCTCACTAAAACTTGGTGAGATCGGGGCCAACGTCCTGACTTTC	CASSLKLGEIGANVLTF
TRBV7-2	-	-	TRBJ2-7	TGTGCCAGCAGCTCAATTAGTGCCCGCTTTGTTGAGCAGTACTTC	CASSSISARFVEQYF
TRBV7-9	few	TRBD1	TRBJ2-7	TGTGCCAGCAGCCCCGGACAGGGTGTCCACGAGCAGTACTTC	CASSPGQGVHEQYF
TRBV12-3/TRBV12-4	-	TRBD2	TRBJ2-1	TGTGCCAGCAGGACTAGCGGGGCCCTAAATGAGCAGTTCTTC	CASRTSGALNEQFF